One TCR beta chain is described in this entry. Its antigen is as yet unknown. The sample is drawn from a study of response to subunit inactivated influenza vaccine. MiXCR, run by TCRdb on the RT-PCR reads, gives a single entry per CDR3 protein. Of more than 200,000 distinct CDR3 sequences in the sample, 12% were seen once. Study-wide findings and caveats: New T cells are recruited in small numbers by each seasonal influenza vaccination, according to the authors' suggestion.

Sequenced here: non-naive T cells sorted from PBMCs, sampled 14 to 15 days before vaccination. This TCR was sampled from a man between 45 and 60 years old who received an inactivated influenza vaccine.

CDR3 coding DNA: TGTGCCAGCAGCTTATACCCGGGAGAACTCTACGAGCAGTACTTC. This encodes CASSLYPGELYEQYF. V gene TRBV7-2 combines with J gene TRBJ2-7; D may be TRBD2 (6 bases). Germline V CDR1 and CDR2: SGHTA, FQGNSA. V lost 2 bases and J lost 3, with 14 bases in between. The CDR3 extends over 15 amino acids.